This entry lists 6 T cell receptor beta chains sequenced from one sample in a study of a mutant IDH1 vaccine in newly diagnosed glioma. Antigens for these TCRs are unknown. Time point: week 11, during vaccination. Every single dose of the vaccine, 300 ug of mutant IDH1 20-mer peptide, came with topical imiquimod. Data came from immunoSEQ multiplex PCR; TCRdb stores just in-frame clones and leaves some out. The sample shows some 130,000 clones, 80% of them seen only once. The specimen was PBMCs, collected from a glioma patient whose treatment included an IDH1 peptide vaccine. The receptors were sampled from a man between 35 and 55 years old with glioma.

J is TRBJ2-1 and V is TRBV5-4; TRBD2 matches at 9 bases. Germline CDR1 SGHNT, CDR2 YYREEE (reference sequence). The CDR3 covers 16 residues. Germline trimming cut 4 bases from V and 8 bases from J; bases unmatched to any gene: 13. The CDR3 sequence: CASSGLSGGLLDEQFF. CDR3 nucleotides: TGTGCCAGCAGCGGATTGAGCGGGGGGCTTCTCGATGAGCAGTTCTTC. Together with reference TRBV5-4 and TRBJ2-1, the CDR3 gives the full variable domain: ETGVTQSPTHLIKTRGQQVTLRCSSQSGHNTVSWYQQALGQGPQFIFQYYREEENGRGNFPPRFSGLQFPNYSSELNVNALELDDSALYLCASSGLSGGLLDEQFFGPGTRLTVL.

This rearrangement joins TRBV19 to TRBJ2-6; 7 nucleotides match TRBD1. This CDR3 has 16 amino acids. Germline trimming cut 11 bases from V and 0 bases from J; bases unmatched to any gene: 10. Germline CDR1 LNHDA, CDR2 SQIVND (reference sequence). The CDR3 nucleotides are TGTGCCGTAAACAGGGGCGGCCACTCTGGGGCCAACGTCCTGACTTTC. Its translation: CAVNRGGHSGANVLTF.

The chain links TRBV6-5 to TRBJ2-1; 8 bases are a match to TRBD1. V gave up 6 bases and J gave up 4 bases; unmatched junction bases: 5. This CDR3 region has 14 residues. Germline assignment: CDR1 MNHEY and CDR2 SVGAGI. CDR3 region: CASRLTGAYNEQFF. The CDR3 nucleotides are TGTGCCAGCAGGCTGACAGGGGCATACAATGAGCAGTTCTTC.

The V gene is TRBV6-5, the J gene TRBJ1-5; 9 nucleotides align to TRBD1. Per the germline V gene, CDR1 is MNHEY and CDR2 is SVGAGI. The junction had 8 bases not matched to a gene; V was cut back by 5 bases and J by 9 bases. The CDR3 is 14 residues long. The DNA of the CDR3 is TGTGCCAGCAGTCCAGGGACAGGGCTAAGGCCCCAGCATTTT. As protein: CASSPGTGLRPQHF.

The rearrangement links TRBV6-1 to TRBJ2-1; TRBD2 is a possible D gene (5 bases). The V gene's germline CDR1 is MNHNS and CDR2 SASEGT. This CDR3 contains 11 residues. Trimming removed 6 bases at V and 14 bases at J, with 14 bases between. CDR3 coding DNA: TGTGCCAGCAGGGTGGCTGAGGGCAAGTTCTTC. Translating gives CASRVAEGKFF.

V is TRBV21-1 and J is TRBJ2-7; TRBD2 is taken as the D call from the table, unchecked against the DNA. TRBV21-1 constitutes a pseudogene. The CDR3 contains 15 residues. The CDR3 sequence is CASSKFPGGPSEQYF. CDR3 in DNA: TGTGCCAGCAGCAAATTTCCGGGAGGGCCTAGCGAGCAGTACTTC.